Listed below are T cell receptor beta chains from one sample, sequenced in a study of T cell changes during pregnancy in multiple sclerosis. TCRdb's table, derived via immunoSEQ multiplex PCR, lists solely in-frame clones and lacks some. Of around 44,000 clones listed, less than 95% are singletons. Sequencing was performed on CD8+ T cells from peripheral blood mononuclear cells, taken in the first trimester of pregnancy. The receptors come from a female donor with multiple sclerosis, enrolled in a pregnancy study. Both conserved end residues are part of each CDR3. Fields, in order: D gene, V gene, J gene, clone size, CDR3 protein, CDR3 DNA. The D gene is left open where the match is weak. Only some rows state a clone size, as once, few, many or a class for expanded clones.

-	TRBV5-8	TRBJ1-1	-	CASSLSGWGFF	TGTGCCAGCAGCTTATCGGGGTGGGGTTTCTTT
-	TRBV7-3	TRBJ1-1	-	CASSLTLNTEAFF	TGTGCCAGCAGCTTAACCCTTAACACTGAAGCTTTCTTT
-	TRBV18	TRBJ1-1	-	CASSPGGNFYGTEAFF	TGTGCCAGCTCACCGGGAGGCAACTTCTATGGGACTGAAGCTTTCTTT
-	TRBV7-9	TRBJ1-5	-	CASSLGGLLNQPQHF	TGTGCCAGCAGCTTAGGAGGTCTGTTAAATCAGCCCCAGCATTTT
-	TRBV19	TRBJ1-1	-	CASSIQTPNEAFF	TGTGCCAGTAGTATACAGACACCGAATGAAGCTTTCTTT
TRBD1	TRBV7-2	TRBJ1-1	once	CASSYGTGVTEAFF	TGTGCCAGCAGCTACGGGACAGGGGTCACTGAAGCTTTCTTT
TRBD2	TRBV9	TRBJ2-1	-	CASSGGLAGGEQFF	TGTGCCAGCAGTGGGGGGCTAGCGGGAGGAGAGCAGTTCTTC
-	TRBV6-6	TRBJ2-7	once	CASSYSPSSYEQYF	TGTGCCAGCAGTTATAGTCCGTCGTCCTACGAGCAGTACTTC
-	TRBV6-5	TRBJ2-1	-	CASSPGGNEQFF	TGTGCCAGCAGCCCAGGGGGGAATGAGCAGTTCTTC
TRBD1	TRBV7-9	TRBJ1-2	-	CASSLGSQGAVYGYTF	TGTGCCAGCAGCTTAGGGTCGCAGGGGGCGGTCTATGGCTACACCTTC
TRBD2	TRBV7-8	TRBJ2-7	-	CASSLVGAQRGRYSYEQYF	TGTGCCAGCAGCTTAGTGGGGGCCCAGCGGGGGCGATACTCCTACGAGCAGTACTTC
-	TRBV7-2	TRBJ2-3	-	CASSFSGPSTDTQYF	TGTGCCAGCAGCTTTAGCGGACCTAGCACAGATACGCAGTATTTT
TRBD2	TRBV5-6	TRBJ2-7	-	CASGNSGVDYEQYF	TGTGCCAGCGGCAATAGCGGGGTCGATTACGAGCAGTACTTC
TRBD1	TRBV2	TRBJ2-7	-	CASRQRGPYEQYF	TGTGCCAGCAGGCAGAGGGGGCCTTACGAGCAGTACTTC
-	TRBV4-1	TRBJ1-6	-	CASSQEVGQRAFSYNSPLHF	TGCGCCAGCAGCCAAGAAGTAGGGCAGCGGGCATTCTCCTATAATTCACCCCTCCACTTT
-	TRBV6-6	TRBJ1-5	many	CASSFLNQPQHF	TGTGCCAGCAGTTTTTTAAATCAGCCCCAGCATTTT
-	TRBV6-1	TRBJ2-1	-	CASSEPGRENNEQFF	TGTGCCAGCAGCGAACCGGGGAGAGAAAACAATGAGCAGTTCTTC
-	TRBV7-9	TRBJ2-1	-	CASSFSPGNNEQFF	TGTGCCAGCAGCTTTAGCCCCGGAAACAATGAGCAGTTCTTC
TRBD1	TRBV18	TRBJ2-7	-	CASSPKSGTGNTYEQYF	TGTGCCAGCTCACCAAAGTCCGGGACAGGGAATACCTACGAGCAGTACTTC
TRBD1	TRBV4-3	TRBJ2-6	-	CASSRLNRGSGANVLTF	TGCGCCAGCAGCCGCCTTAACAGGGGTTCTGGGGCCAACGTCCTGACTTTC
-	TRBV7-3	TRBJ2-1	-	CASSLVYGAGNEQFF	TGTGCCAGCAGCTTAGTATACGGGGCGGGGAATGAGCAGTTCTTC
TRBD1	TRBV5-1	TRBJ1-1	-	CASSAGTGGGGAFF	TGCGCCAGCAGCGCGGGGACAGGGGGCGGTGGAGCTTTCTTT
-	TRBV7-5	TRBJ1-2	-	CVRSYTGVANYGYTF	TGTGTCAGAAGCTACACAGGGGTGGCGAACTATGGCTACACCTTC
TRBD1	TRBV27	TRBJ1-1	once	CASSSGQGLNTEAFF	TGTGCCAGCAGTTCAGGACAGGGATTGAACACTGAAGCTTTCTTT
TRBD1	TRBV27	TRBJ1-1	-	CASSLAFFDRGNTEAFF	TGTGCCAGCAGTTTAGCTTTCTTTGACAGGGGGAACACTGAAGCTTTCTTT
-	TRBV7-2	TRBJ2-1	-	CASSLGGRGNEQFF	TGTGCCAGCAGCTTGGGGGGGCGAGGCAATGAGCAGTTCTTC